This T cell receptor beta chain stems from a study of blood T cell repertoires in COVID-19. There are 16 residues in the CDR3. CDR1 MNHEY and CDR2 SVGAGI come from the germline V gene. Deletions cut 2 bases from V and 10 bases from J, with 18 bases between. Shortly before study entry, within 2 weeks, exposed participants had met a COVID-19 case. TCRdb's table, derived via immunoSEQ multiplex PCR, lists solely in-frame clones and lacks some. The data hold approximately 250,000 clones, with 80% to 90% observed a single time. This chain connects TRBV6-5 to TRBJ1-6, with TRBD1 as a possible D gene (5 bases). The specimen sequenced was PBMCs or T cells enriched from blood (not recorded which). The origin of this receptor is a woman aged 40 to 50 who had been exposed to COVID-19. The CDR3 DNA sequence: TGTGCCAGCAGTTACGGTCGCGGCAGGGTGGACTCACCCCTCCACTTT. Its translation is CASSYGRGRVDSPLHF.